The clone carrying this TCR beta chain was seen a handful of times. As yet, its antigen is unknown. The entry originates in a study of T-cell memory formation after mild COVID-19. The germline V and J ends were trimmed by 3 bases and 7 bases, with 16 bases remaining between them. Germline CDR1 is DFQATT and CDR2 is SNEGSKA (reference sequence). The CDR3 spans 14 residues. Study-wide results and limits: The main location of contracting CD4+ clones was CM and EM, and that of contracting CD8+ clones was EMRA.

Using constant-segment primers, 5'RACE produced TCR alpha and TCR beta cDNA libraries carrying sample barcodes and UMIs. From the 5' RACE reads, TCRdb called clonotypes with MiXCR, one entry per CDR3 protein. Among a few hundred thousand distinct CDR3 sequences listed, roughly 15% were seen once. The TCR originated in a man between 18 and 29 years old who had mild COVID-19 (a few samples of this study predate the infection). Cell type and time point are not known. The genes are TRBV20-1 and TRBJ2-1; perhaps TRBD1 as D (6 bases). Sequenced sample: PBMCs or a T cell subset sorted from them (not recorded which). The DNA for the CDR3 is TGCAGTGCTAGTCCGACGCGAGGGGGAAATGAGCAGTTCTTC. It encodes CSASPTRGGNEQFF.